These 21 T cell receptor beta chains share one sample of origin, sequenced in a study of beta chain features in type 1 diabetes. Every bit of the isolated RNA underwent reverse transcription, so sequencing read expressed TCRB transcripts. Generated by immunoSEQ multiplex PCR, the TCRdb table keeps only in-frame clones and is missing some. The sample consists of 310,000 or so clones, 6.5% to 10% of them appearing once. The material sequenced was central memory CD4+ T cells from blood. These receptors all stem from a woman between 18 and 29 years old in good health.

The J gene is TRBJ2-7, the V gene TRBV6-5; D is ambiguous. Trimming pared 6 bases from V and 7 bases from J, leaving 10 bases between. Germline CDR1 is MNHEY and CDR2 is SVGAGI. The CDR3 sequence is 11 residues long. The CDR3 DNA sequence: TGTGCCAGCAGCCGTTATAATGAGCAGTACTTC. This translates into CASSRYNEQYF.

This clone was observed a few times. The chain joins TRBV6-1 to TRBJ2-3; TRBD1 aligns across 8 bases. V lost 0 bases to trimming and J lost 4 bases; unmatched junction nucleotides: 15. The CDR3 covers 19 residues. CDR1 MNHNS and CDR2 SASEGT come from the germline V gene. This chain's CDR3 is CASSEAHSGQARVSDTQYF. The CDR3 coding sequence is TGTGCCAGCAGTGAAGCTCACTCGGGACAGGCAAGGGTTTCAGATACGCAGTATTTT.

The chain joins TRBV18 to TRBJ1-6, with TRBD1 as a possible D gene (5 bases). The V and J ends lost 0 bases and 7 bases respectively, with 10 bases between them. The CDR3 covers 15 residues. Germline V gene data show CDR1 as KGHSH and CDR2 as LQKENI. The CDR3 bases are TGTGCCAGCTCACCACCAGGGGTTGTAAATTCACCCCTCCACTTT. Translating it yields CASSPPGVVNSPLHF. The whole variable domain, filled in from reference TRBV18 and TRBJ1-6, reads NAGVMQNPRHLVRRRGQEARLRCSPMKGHSHVYWYRQLPEEGLKFMVYLQKENIIDESGMPKERFSAEFPKEGPSILRIQQVVRGDSAAYFCASSPPGVVNSPLHFGNGTRLTVT.

This clone was seen a few times. V and J are TRBV7-2 and TRBJ2-7, with 9 bases that match TRBD2. The CDR3 is 16 amino acids. V was clipped by 5 bases and J by 4 bases; unmatched bases: 12. Germline-derived CDR1 and CDR2 are SGHTA and FQGNSA. The CDR3: CASSPGSGTSRYEQYF. The DNA of the CDR3 is TGTGCCAGCAGCCCGGGATCCGGGACTAGCCGGTACGAGCAGTACTTC.

Worth noting for this clone: This specimen includes other DNA sequences encoding the same CDR3. The gene calls are TRBV28 and TRBJ1-2; 9 bases align to TRBD1. The CDR3 is 14 residues long. The germline V gene has CDR1 MDHEN and CDR2 SYDVKM. With V trimmed by 6 bases and J by 5 bases, 7 bases remained unmatched. CDR3 nucleotides: TGTGCCAGCAGCTCCGGGACAGGGCTGTATGGCTACACCTTC. Translation: CASSSGTGLYGYTF.

This clone showed up just a few times. This sequence joins TRBV19 and TRBJ1-5; weak D call: TRBD1 (6 bases). The germline gives CDR1 LNHDA, CDR2 SQIVND (reference sequence). Trimming left V 6 bases short and J 5 bases short, with 8 bases between. This CDR3 region has 12 residues. CDR3 protein: CASRRGDQPQHF. Written as DNA, the CDR3 is TGTGCCAGTAGAAGGGGGGATCAGCCCCAGCATTTT.

There are many counts of this clone. V usage is TRBV25-1 and J usage is TRBJ2-1; D is perhaps TRBD2 (5 bases). CDR1 and CDR2 (germline): MGHDK, SYGVNS. The CDR3 is 14 residues long. Trimming took off 5 bases at V and 0 bases at J, with 8 bases between the two ends. CDR3 nucleotides: TGTGCCAGCAGTATCGCGGGCTCCTACAATGAGCAGTTCTTC. Amino acid sequence: CASSIAGSYNEQFF.

The J gene is TRBJ2-1, the V gene TRBV5-1, with D possibly matching TRBD2 (5 bases). Trimming removed 0 bases from V and 9 bases from J, with 13 bases in between. Germline CDR1 reads SGHRS; CDR2 reads YFSETQ. The CDR3 loop spans 14 amino acids. The CDR3 sequence: CASSLGGSVSEQFF. CDR3 nucleotide sequence: TGCGCCAGCAGCTTGGGGGGTAGCGTCAGTGAGCAGTTCTTC.

The rearrangement joins TRBV28 to TRBJ1-4; D not resolved. CDR1 and CDR2 from the germline V gene are MDHEN and SYDVKM. Trimming stripped 4 bases from V and 8 bases from J, with 14 bases between. The CDR3 covers 14 residues. CDR3 DNA: TGTGCCAGCAGTTCTGGGCAGGAAGGGGAAAAACTGTTTTTT. Amino acid sequence: CASSSGQEGEKLFF.

This clone occurred a few times. This sequence joins TRBV20-1 and TRBJ2-1, with unresolved D. Per the germline V gene, CDR1 is DFQATT and CDR2 is SNEGSKA (reference sequence). The CDR3 runs to 11 residues. The CDR3, as DNA: TGCAAAGGCGGATTTTACAATGAGCAGTTCTTC. Translating it yields CKGGFYNEQFF.

V is TRBV4-3 and J is TRBJ1-2; maybe TRBD1 (6 bases). The CDR3 is 14 amino acids. Germline values: CDR1 LGHNA, CDR2 YSLEER. The V end lost 1 base, the J end lost 7 bases, and 13 bases lay between the germline ends. The CDR3 protein is CASSQVGGAAGYTF. As DNA, the CDR3 is TGCGCCAGCAGCCAAGTGGGGGGCGCGGCTGGCTACACCTTC.

This clone was seen at least ten times. The chain combines TRBV5-4 with TRBJ1-4; possibly TRBD1 for D (5 bases). This CDR3 comprises 15 residues. CDR1 is SGHNT and CDR2 is YYREEE in the germline V gene (reference sequence). Deletions cut 5 bases from V and 8 bases from J, with 19 bases between. CDR3 region: CASRSEPGPQEKLFF. CDR3 nucleotides: TGTGCCAGCAGATCCGAACCGGGACCCCAGGAAAAACTGTTTTTT.

Only one count was recorded for this clone. At one end the junction does not follow the germline gene, possibly because of a read error. Within the sample, other DNA sequences also encode this same CDR3. The genes are TRBV9 and TRBJ2-1, with 10 bases lining up with TRBD1. Germline CDR1 and CDR2: SGDLS and YYNGEE. The CDR3 sequence is 16 residues long. CDR3 in amino acids: CASSVGPGTGENEQFF. CDR3 DNA sequence: TGTGCCAGCAGCGTAGGTCCCGGGACAGGGGAGAATGAACAGTTCTTC.

This clone was counted at least ten times. The chain couples TRBV28 to TRBJ1-2; D perhaps matches TRBD1 (6 bases). CDR3 length equals 13 residues. Trimming shortened V by 9 bases and J by 8 bases, and 19 bases separated the two germline ends. Germline assignment: CDR1 MDHEN and CDR2 SYDVKM. Here the CDR3 reads CASTRVPGVGYTF. The CDR3 DNA is TGTGCCAGTACGAGGGTCCCAGGGGTGGGCTACACCTTC.

The V gene is TRBV18, the J gene TRBJ2-5, with 10 bases aligning to TRBD2. Germline-derived CDR1 and CDR2 are KGHSH and LQKENI. The CDR3 consists of 16 residues. The V and J ends lost 0 bases and 5 bases, in that order; junction bases with no gene match: 6. The CDR3 bases are TGTGCCAGCTCACCACCGAGCGGGAGGGCGGTGGAGACCCAGTACTTC. Protein product: CASSPPSGRAVETQYF.

This clone was detected a few times. CDR3 loop: CSVAEEARYEQYF. CDR3 bases: TGCAGCGTTGCGGAGGAAGCCCGCTACGAGCAGTACTTC. The genes are TRBV29-1 and TRBJ2-7, with a weak D call TRBD2 (5 bases). Germline CDR1 reads SQVTM; CDR2 reads ANQGSEA. The CDR3 is made up of 13 amino acids. Trimming cost V 4 bases and J 3 bases, with 13 bases left between them.

A few counts support this clone. A much bigger clone sits one base away, suggesting this may be a read error. Different DNA sequences within this sample yield the same CDR3. The chain has TRBV18 and TRBJ2-7; no firm D call. The CDR3 length is 13 residues. Germline loops: CDR1 KGHSH, CDR2 LQKENI. V was shortened by 3 bases and J by 0 bases, with 6 bases between the two germline ends. CDR3 in DNA: TGTGCCAGCTCACCGCCGGGCTCCTACGAGCAGTACTTC. It codes for CASSPPGSYEQYF.

This clone was detected a few times. The chain links TRBV2 to TRBJ2-1; D possibly corresponds to TRBD1 (6 bases). Trimming took 6 bases from V and 3 from J, leaving 15 bases between them. Germline V lookup: CDR1 SNHLY, CDR2 FYNNEI. This CDR3 has 15 amino acids. This CDR3 reads CASRKDLDSYNEQFF. The DNA of the CDR3 is TGTGCCAGCAGGAAGGACTTGGACAGCTACAATGAGCAGTTCTTC.

This clone was detected only a few times. J is TRBJ2-7 and V is TRBV5-5, with D perhaps given as TRBD1 or TRBD2 (5 bases each). V was cut by 3 bases and J by 3 bases, with 10 bases left in between. Germline V CDR1 and CDR2: SGHKS, YYEKEE (reference sequence). The CDR3 spans 13 residues. CDR3 amino acids: CASSSPGGYEQYF. The CDR3 DNA sequence: TGTGCCAGCAGCTCCCCTGGGGGCTACGAGCAGTACTTC.

This clone has a count of ten or more. The chain uses TRBV7-6 and TRBJ2-1, with 10 bases aligning to TRBD2. Germline V gene data show CDR1 as SGHVS and CDR2 as FNYEAQ. V dropped 1 base and J dropped 5; count of bases not matched to a gene: 8. This CDR3 contains 17 residues. CDR3 sequence (DNA): TGTGCCAGCAGCTTAGGAAATAGCGGGAGGCCACACAATGAGCAGTTCTTC. It encodes CASSLGNSGRPHNEQFF.

This chain joins TRBV5-1 and TRBJ1-4; D ambiguous. Germline CDR1 is SGHRS and CDR2 is YFSETQ. With 4 bases removed from V and 0 bases from J, the gap between germline ends came to 13 bases. This CDR3 region has 16 residues. The CDR3 loop is CASSLGPFATNEKLFF. CDR3 nucleotide sequence: TGCGCCAGCAGCCTGGGCCCTTTTGCAACTAATGAAAAACTGTTTTTT.